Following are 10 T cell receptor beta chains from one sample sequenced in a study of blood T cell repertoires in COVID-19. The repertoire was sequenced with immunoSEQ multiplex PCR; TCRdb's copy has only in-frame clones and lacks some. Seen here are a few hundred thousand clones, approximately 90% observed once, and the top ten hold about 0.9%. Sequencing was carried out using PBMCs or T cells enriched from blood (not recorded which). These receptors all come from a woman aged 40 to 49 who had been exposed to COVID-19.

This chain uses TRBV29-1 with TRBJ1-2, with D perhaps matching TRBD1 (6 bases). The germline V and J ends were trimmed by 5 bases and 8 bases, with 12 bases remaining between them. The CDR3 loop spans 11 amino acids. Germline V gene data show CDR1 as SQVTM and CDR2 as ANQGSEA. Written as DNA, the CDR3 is TGCAGCGTTACAGGGTACTGGGGCTACACCTTC. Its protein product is CSVTGYWGYTF.

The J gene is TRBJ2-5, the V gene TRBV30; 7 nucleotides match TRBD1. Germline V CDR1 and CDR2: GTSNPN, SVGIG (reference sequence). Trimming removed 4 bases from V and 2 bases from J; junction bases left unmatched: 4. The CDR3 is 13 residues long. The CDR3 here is CAWNGTEQETQYF. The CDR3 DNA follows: TGTGCCTGGAATGGGACAGAACAAGAGACCCAGTACTTC.

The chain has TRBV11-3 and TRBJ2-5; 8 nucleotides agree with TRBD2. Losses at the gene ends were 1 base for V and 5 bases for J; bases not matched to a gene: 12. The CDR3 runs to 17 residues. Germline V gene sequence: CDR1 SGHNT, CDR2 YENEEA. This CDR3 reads CASSLGSGGFRGETQYF. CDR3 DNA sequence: TGTGCCAGCAGCTTAGGTTCGGGAGGGTTTCGCGGGGAGACCCAGTACTTC. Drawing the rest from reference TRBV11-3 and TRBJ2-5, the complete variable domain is EAGVVQSPRYKIIEKKQPVAFWCNPISGHNTLYWYLQNLGQGPELLIRYENEEAVDDSQLPKDRFSAERLKGVDSTLKIQPAELGDSAVYLCASSLGSGGFRGETQYFGPGTRLLVL.

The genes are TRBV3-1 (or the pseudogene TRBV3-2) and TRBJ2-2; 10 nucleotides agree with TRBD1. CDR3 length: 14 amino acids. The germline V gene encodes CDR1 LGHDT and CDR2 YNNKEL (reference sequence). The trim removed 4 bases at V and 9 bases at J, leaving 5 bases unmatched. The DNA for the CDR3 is TGTGCCAGCAGCCGGACAGGGGGTAGTTGGGAGCTGTTTTTT. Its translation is CASSRTGGSWELFF.

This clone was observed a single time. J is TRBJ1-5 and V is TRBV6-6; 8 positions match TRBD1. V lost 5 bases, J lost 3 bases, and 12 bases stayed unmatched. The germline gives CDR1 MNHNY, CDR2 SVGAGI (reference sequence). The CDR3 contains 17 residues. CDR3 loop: CASSGSDRGLLNQPQHF. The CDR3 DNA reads TGTGCCAGCAGTGGATCTGACAGGGGCCTACTCAATCAGCCCCAGCATTTT.

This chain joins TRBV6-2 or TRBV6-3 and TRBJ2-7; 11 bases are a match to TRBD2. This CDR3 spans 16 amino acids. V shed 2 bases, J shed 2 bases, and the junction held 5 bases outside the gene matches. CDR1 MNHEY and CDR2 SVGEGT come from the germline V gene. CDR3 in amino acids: CASSYTGLAAPYEQYF. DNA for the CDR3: TGTGCCAGCAGTTACACGGGACTAGCGGCCCCCTACGAGCAGTACTTC.

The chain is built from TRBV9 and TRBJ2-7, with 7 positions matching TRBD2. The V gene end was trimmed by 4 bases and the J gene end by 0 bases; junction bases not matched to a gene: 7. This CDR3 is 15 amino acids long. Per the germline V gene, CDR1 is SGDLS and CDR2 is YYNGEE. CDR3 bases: TGTGCCAGCAGCCCCGGAGCGGGGTTCTCCTACGAGCAGTACTTC. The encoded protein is CASSPGAGFSYEQYF.

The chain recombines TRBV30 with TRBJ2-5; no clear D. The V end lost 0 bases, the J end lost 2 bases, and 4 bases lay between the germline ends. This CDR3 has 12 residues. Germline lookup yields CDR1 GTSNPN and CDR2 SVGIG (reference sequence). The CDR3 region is CAWSVRQETQYF. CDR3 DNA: TGTGCCTGGAGTGTCAGGCAAGAGACCCAGTACTTC.

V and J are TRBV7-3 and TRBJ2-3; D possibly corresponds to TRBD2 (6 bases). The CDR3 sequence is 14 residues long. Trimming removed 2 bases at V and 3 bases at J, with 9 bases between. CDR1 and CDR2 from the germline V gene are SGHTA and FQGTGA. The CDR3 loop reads CASSLGGRTDTQYF. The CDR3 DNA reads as TGTGCCAGCAGCTTAGGGGGGAGGACAGATACGCAGTATTTT.

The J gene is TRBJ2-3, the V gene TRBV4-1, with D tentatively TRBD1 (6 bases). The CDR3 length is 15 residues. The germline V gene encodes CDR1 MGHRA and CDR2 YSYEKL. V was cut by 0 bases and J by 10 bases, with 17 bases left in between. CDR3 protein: CASSQDGSRQVSQYF. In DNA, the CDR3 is TGCGCCAGCAGCCAAGATGGCTCGAGACAGGTTTCGCAGTATTTT.